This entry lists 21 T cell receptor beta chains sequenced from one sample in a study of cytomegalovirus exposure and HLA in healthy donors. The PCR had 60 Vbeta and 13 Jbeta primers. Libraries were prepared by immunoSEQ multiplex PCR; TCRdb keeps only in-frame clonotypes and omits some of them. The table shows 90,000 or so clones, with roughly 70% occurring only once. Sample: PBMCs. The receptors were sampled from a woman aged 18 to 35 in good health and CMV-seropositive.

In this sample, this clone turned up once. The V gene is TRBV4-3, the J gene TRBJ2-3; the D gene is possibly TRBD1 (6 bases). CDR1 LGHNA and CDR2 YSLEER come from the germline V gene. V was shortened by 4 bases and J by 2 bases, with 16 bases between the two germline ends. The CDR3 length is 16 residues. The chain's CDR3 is CASSPRTVPHTDTQYF. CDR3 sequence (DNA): TGCGCCAGCAGCCCTAGGACAGTTCCGCACACAGATACGCAGTATTTT.

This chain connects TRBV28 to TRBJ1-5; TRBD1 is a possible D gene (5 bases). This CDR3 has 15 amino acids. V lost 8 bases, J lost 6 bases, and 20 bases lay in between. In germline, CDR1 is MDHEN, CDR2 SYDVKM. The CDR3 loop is CASLLRAGGFQPQHF. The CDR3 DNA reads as TGTGCCAGCCTCCTTCGGGCGGGGGGATTTCAGCCCCAGCATTTT.

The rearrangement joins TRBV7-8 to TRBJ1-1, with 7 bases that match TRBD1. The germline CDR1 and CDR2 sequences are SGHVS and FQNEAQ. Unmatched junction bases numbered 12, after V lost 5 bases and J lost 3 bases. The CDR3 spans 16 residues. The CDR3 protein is CASSHETGRADTEAFF. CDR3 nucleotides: TGTGCCAGCAGCCACGAGACAGGGCGAGCTGACACTGAAGCTTTCTTT.

CDR3: CASSPPTSGMEEQYF. CDR3 nucleotides: TGCGCCAGCAGCCCACCGACTAGCGGGATGGAAGAGCAGTACTTC. V and J are TRBV5-1 and TRBJ2-7; 11 bases match TRBD2. This CDR3 is 15 amino acids long. CDR1 and CDR2 from the germline V gene are SGHRS and YFSETQ. The trim removed 4 bases at V and 7 bases at J, leaving 10 bases unmatched.

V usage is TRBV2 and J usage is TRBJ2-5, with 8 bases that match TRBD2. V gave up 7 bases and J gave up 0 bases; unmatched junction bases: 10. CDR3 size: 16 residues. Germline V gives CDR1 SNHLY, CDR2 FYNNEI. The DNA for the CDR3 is TGTGCCAGCATCACCATCTTACTAGCGGACCAAGAGACCCAGTACTTC. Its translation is CASITILLADQETQYF.

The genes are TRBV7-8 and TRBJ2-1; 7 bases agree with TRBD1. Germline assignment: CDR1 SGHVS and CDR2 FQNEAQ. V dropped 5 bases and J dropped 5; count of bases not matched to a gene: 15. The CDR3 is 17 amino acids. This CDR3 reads CASSPRGRRDSHNEQFF. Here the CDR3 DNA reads TGTGCCAGCAGCCCTAGGGGGCGCCGGGACAGCCACAATGAGCAGTTCTTC.

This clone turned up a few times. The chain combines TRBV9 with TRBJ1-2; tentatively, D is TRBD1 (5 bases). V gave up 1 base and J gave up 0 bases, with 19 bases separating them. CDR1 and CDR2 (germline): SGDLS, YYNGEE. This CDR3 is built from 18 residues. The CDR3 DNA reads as TGTGCCAGCAGCGTATCAGCGACAGCCGCCTATACTAACTATGGCTACACCTTC. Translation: CASSVSATAAYTNYGYTF.

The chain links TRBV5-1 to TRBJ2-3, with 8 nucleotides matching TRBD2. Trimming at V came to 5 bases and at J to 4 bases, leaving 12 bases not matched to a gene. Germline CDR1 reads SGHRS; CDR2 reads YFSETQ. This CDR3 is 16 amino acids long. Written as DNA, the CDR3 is TGCGCCAGCAGTTACACCGGGACTAGTTTTCCAGATACGCAGTATTTT. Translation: CASSYTGTSFPDTQYF.

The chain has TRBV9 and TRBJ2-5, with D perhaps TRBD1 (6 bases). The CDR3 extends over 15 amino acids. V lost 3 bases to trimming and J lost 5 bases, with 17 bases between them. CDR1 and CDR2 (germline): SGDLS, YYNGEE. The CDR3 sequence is CASSEVVGGSETQYF. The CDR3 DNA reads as TGTGCCAGCAGCGAGGTGGTTGGGGGCAGCGAGACCCAGTACTTC.

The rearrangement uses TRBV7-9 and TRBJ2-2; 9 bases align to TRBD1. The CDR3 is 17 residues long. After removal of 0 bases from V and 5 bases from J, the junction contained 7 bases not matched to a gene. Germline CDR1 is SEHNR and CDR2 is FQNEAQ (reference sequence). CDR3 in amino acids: CASSLAARGQGTGELFF. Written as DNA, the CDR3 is TGTGCCAGCAGCTTAGCCGCCAGGGGACAGGGTACCGGGGAGCTGTTTTTT.

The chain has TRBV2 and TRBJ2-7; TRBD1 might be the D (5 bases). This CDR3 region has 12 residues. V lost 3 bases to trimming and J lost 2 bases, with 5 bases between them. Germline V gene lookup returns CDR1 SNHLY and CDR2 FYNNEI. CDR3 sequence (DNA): TGTGCCAGCAGTGACAGGGCCTACGAGCAGTACTTC. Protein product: CASSDRAYEQYF.

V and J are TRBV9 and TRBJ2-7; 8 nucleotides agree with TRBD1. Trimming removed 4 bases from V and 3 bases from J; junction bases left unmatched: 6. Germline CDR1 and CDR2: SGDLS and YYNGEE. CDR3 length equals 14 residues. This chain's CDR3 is CASSPGTGSYEQYF. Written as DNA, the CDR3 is TGTGCCAGCAGCCCTGGGACAGGCAGCTACGAGCAGTACTTC.

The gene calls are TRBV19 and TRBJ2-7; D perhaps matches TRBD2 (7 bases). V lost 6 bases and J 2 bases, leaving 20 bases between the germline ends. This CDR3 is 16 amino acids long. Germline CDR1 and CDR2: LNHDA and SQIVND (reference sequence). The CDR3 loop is CASSPSPGGLTYEQYF. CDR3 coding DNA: TGTGCCAGTAGCCCCAGTCCGGGGGGCCTTACCTACGAGCAGTACTTC.

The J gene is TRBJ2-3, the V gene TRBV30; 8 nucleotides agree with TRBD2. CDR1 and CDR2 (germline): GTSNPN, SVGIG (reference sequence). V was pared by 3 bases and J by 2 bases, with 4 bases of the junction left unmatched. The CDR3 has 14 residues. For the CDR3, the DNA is TGTGCCTGGAGGCAAGCGGGAGCCACAGATACGCAGTATTTT. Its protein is CAWRQAGATDTQYF.

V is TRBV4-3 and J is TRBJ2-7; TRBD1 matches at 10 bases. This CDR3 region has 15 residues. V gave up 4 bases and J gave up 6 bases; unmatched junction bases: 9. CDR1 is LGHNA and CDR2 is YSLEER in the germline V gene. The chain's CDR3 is CASSLSGTGVSEQYF. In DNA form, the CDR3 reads TGCGCCAGCAGCCTCTCAGGGACAGGGGTGAGCGAGCAGTACTTC.

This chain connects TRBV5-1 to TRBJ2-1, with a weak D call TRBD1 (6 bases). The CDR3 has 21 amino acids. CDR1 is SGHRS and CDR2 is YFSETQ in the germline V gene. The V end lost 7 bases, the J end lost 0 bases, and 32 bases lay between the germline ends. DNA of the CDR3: TGCGCCAGCGCCGGTGCCGAACGAGGGGGTAGGCTTTTGAGCTCCTACAATGAGCAGTTCTTC. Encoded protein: CASAGAERGGRLLSSYNEQFF.

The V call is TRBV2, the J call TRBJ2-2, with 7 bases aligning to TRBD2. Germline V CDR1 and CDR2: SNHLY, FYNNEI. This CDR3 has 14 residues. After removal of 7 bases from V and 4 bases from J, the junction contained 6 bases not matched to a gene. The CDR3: CASIEGLFTGELFF. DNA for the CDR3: TGTGCCAGCATTGAGGGACTATTCACCGGGGAGCTGTTTTTT.

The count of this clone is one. Here the CDR3 reads CASSGTVYNEQFF. Here the CDR3 DNA reads TGTGCCAGCAGCGGGACTGTTTACAATGAGCAGTTCTTC. The rearrangement uses TRBV11-2 and TRBJ2-1, with D possibly matching TRBD2 (6 bases). V was trimmed by 5 bases and J by 4 bases, leaving 9 bases between them. This CDR3 has 13 residues. CDR1 SGHAT and CDR2 FQNNGV come from the germline V gene.

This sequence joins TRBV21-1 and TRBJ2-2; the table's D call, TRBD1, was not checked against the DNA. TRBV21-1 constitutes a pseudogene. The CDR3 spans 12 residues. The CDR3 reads CASSKIRGELFF. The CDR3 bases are TGTGCCAGCAGCAAAATCAGAGGGGAGCTGTTTTTT.

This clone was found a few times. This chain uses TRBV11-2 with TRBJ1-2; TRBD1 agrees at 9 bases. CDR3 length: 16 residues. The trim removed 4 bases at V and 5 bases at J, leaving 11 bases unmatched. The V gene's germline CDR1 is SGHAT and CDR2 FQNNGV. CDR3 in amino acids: CASSSPRTGGRYGYTF. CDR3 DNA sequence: TGTGCCAGCAGCTCCCCCCGTACAGGGGGCAGATATGGCTACACCTTC.

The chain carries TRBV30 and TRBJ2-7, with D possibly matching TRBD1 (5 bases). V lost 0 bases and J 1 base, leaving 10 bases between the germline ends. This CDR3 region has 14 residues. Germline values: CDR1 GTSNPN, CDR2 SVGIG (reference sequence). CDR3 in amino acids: CAWSVAGISYEQYF. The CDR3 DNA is TGTGCCTGGAGTGTTGCAGGGATTTCCTACGAGCAGTACTTC.